This T cell receptor (beta chain) was captured in a study of blood T cell repertoires in COVID-19. Background on the study: Researchers got acute and convalescent COVID-19 samples from the United States, Italy and Spain. Sources were T cells, B-cell-depleted T cells, or PBMCs; the material itself was cDNA or gDNA.

CDR1 SGHNT and CDR2 YYREEE come from the germline V gene (reference sequence). Trimming shortened V by 5 bases and J by 4 bases, and 17 bases separated the two germline ends. The CDR3 spans 15 residues. Authors' analysis steps: Nucleated cell number was recorded as an estimate derived from reference gene primer amplification. Sequencing was performed with immunoSEQ multiplex PCR; in TCRdb, only in-frame clones are kept and a portion is missing. That table furnishes V, J and clone size, whereas the DNA furnished D and trimming. The sample has about 190,000 clones; 88% are singletons. This sequence joins TRBV5-4 and TRBJ2-3; maybe TRBD2 (5 bases). This receptor was identified in a man between 25 and 39 years old with acute or convalescent COVID-19. The sequencing sample was made of peripheral blood. The CDR3 sequence: CASRPDPERADTQYF. Here the CDR3 DNA reads TGTGCCAGCAGACCGGACCCGGAGAGGGCAGATACGCAGTATTTT.